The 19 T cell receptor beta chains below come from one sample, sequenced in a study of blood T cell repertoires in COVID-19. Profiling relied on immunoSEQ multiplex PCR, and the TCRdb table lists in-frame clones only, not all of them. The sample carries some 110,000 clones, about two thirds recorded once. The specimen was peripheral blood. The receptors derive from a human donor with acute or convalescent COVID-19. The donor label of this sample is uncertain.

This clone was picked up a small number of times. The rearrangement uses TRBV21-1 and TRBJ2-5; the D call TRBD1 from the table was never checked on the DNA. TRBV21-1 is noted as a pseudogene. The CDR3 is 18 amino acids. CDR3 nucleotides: TGTGCCAGCAGCAAAGCGGGCGACAGGGGGCCAACCCAAGAGACCCAGTACTTC. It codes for CASSKAGDRGPTQETQYF.

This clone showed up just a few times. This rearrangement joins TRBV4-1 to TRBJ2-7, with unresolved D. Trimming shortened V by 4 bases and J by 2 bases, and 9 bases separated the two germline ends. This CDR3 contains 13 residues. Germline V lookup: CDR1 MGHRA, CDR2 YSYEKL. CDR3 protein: CASSLTTTYEQYF. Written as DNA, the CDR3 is TGCGCCAGCAGCCTAACAACCACCTACGAGCAGTACTTC.

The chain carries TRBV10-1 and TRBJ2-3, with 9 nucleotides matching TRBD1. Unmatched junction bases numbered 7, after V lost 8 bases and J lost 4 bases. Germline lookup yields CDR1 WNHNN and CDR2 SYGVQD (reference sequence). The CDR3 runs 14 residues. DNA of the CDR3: TGCGCCAGCGCTACAGGGGGCAGATCAGATACGCAGTATTTT. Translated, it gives CASATGGRSDTQYF.

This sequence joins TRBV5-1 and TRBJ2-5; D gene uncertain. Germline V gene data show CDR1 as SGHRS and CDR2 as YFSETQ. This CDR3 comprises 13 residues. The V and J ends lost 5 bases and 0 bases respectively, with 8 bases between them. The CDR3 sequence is CASRNQNQETQYF. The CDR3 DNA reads TGCGCCAGCAGAAATCAGAACCAAGAGACCCAGTACTTC.

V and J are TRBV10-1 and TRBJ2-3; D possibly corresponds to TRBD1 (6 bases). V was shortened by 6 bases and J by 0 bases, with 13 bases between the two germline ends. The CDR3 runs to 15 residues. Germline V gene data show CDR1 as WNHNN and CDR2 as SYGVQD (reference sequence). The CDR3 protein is CASRKGDTSTDTQYF. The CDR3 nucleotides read TGCGCCAGCAGAAAGGGGGATACTAGCACAGATACGCAGTATTTT.

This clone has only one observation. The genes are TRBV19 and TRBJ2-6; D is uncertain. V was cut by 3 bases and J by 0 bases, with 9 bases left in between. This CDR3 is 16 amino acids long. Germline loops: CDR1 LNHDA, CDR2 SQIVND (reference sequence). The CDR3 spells CASSIPNFSGANVLTF. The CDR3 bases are TGTGCCAGTAGTATCCCGAACTTCTCTGGGGCCAACGTCCTGACTTTC.

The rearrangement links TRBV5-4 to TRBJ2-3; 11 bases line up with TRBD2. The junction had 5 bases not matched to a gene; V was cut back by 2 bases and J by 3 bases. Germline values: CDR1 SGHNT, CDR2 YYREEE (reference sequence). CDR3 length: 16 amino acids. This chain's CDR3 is CASSLGSSGGTDTQYF. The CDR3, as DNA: TGTGCCAGCAGCTTAGGATCTAGCGGGGGGACAGATACGCAGTATTTT. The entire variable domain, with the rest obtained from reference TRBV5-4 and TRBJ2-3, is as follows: ETGVTQSPTHLIKTRGQQVTLRCSSQSGHNTVSWYQQALGQGPQFIFQYYREEENGRGNFPPRFSGLQFPNYSSELNVNALELDDSALYLCASSLGSSGGTDTQYFGPGTRLTVL.

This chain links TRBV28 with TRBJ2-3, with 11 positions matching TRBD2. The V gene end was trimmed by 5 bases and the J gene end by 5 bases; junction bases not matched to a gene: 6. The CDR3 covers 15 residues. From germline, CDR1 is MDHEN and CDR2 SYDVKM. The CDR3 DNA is TGTGCCAGCAGTCTTAGCGGGGGGGCGAAAGATACGCAGTATTTT. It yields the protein CASSLSGGAKDTQYF.

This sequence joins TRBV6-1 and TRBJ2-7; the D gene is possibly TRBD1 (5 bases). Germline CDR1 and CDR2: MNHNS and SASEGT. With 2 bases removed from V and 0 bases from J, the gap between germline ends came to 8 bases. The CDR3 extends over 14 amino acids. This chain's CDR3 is CASSEQGISYEQYV. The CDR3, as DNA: TGTGCCAGCAGTGAACAGGGTATCTCCTACGAGCAGTACGTC.

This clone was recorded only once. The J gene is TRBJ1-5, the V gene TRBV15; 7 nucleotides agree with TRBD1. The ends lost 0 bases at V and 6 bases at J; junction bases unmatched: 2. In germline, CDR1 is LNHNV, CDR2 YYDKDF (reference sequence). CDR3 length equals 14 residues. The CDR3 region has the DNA TGTGCCACCAGCAGAGATTGGGACAGTCAGCCCCAGCATTTT. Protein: CATSRDWDSQPQHF.

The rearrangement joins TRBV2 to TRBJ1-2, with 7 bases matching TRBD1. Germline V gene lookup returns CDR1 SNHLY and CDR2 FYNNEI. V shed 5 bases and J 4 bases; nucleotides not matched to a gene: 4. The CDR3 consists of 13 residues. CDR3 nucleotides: TGTGCCAGCAGTACAGGGGTAGTCTATGGCTACACCTTC. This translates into CASSTGVVYGYTF.

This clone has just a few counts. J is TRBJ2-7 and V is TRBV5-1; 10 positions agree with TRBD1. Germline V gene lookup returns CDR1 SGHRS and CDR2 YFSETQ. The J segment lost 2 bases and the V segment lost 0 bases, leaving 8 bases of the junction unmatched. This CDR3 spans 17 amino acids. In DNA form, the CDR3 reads TGCGCCAGCAGCTTGGATGCCGGGACAGGGGAGGCCTACGAGCAGTACTTC. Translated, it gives CASSLDAGTGEAYEQYF.

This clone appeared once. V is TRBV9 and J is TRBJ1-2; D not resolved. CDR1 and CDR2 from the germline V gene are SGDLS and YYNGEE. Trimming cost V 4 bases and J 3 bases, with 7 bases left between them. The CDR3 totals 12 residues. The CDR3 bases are TGTGCCAGCAGCCTTTTTGACTATGGCTACACCTTC. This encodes CASSLFDYGYTF.

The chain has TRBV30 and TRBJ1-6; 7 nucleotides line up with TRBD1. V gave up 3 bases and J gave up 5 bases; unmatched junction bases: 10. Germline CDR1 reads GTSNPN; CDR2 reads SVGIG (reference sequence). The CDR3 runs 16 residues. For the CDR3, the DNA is TGTGCCTGGAGGCTCCCCGGGACAGCAGATAATTCACCCCTCCACTTT. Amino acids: CAWRLPGTADNSPLHF.

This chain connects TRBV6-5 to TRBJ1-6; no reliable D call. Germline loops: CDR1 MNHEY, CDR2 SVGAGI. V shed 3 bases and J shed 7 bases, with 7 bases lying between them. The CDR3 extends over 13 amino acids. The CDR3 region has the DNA TGTGCCAGCAGTTATTATCGGAATTCACCCCTCCACTTT. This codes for CASSYYRNSPLHF.

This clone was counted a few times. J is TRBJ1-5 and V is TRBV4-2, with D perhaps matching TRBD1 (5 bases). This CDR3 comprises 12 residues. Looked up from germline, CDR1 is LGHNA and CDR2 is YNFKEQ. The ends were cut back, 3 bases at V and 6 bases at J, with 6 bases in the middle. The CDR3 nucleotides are TGTGCCAGCAGCCAGGGGGGTCAGCCCCAGCATTTT. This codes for CASSQGGQPQHF.

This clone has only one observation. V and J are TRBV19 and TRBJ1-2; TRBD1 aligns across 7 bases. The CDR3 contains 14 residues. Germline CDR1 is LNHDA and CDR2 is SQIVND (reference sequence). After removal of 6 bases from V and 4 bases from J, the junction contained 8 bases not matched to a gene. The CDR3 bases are TGTGCCAGTAGCCCTAGGGGGGACAGCTATGGCTACACCTTC. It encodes CASSPRGDSYGYTF.

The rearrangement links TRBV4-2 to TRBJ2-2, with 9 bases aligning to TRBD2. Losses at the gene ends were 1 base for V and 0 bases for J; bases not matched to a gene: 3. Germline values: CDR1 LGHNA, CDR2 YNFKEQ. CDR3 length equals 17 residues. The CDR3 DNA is TGTGCCAGCAGCCAAGGGCTAGCGGGGCCGAACACCGGGGAGCTGTTTTTT. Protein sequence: CASSQGLAGPNTGELFF.

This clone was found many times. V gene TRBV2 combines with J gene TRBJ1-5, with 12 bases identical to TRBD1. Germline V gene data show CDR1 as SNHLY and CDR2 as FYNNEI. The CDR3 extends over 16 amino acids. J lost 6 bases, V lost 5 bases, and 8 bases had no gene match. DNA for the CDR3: TGTGCCAGCAGTATTACCGGGACAGGGGGCAGTCAGCCCCAGCATTTT. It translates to CASSITGTGGSQPQHF.